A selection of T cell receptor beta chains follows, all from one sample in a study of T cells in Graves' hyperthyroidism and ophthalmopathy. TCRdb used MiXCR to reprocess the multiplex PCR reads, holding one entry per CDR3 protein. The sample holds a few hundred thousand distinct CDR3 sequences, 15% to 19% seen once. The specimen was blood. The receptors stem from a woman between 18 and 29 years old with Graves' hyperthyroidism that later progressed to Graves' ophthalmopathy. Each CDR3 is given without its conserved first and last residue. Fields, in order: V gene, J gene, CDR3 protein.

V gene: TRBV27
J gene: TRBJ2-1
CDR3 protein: ASSNPSGAGNNEQF

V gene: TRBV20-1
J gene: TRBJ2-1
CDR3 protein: SAKAGGSYNEQF

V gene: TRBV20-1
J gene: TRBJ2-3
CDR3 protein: SARVPSGSSTDTQY

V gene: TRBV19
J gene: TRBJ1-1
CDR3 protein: ASSDRLMNTEAF

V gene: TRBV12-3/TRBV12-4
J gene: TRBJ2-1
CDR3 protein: ASSLRTDILGEQF

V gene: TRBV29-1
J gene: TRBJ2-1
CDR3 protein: SVEAGVVSYNEQF

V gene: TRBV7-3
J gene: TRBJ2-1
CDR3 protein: ASSSPGQPTSGSQINNEQF

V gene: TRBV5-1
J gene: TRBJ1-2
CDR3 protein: ASSPGGSPGYT

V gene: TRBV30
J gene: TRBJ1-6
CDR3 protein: AWREAGGPNSPLH

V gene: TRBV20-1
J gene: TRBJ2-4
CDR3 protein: SALGLAGVSDIQY

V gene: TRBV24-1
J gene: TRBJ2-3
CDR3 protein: ATSARGKSWGVDTQY

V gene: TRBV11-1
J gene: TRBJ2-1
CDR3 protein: ASSPLSGGSMNEQF

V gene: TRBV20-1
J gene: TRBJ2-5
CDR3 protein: SARQGKETQY

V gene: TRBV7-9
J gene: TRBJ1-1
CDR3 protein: ASSRDGGNTEAF

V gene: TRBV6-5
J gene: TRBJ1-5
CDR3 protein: ASSYRQSDQPQH

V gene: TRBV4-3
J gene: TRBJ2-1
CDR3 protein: ASSQRPNRGGEQF

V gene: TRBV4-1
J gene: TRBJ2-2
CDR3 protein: ASSQAPGIYTGELF

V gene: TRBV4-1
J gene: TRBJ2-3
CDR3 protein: ASSRQGTDTQY

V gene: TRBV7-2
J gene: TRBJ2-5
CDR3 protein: ASSLWGQGQETQY

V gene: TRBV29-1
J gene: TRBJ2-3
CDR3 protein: SVVGNSPVDTQY

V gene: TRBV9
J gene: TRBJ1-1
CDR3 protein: ASSPAVQNTEAF

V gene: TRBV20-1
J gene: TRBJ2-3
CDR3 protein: SASLSYRVTDTQY

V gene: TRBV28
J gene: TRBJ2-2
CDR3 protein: ASSTGQGSAGELL

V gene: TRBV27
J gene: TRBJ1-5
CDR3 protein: ASRETGGRLDQPQH

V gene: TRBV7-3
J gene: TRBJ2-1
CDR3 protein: ASSLLPSGNNNEQF

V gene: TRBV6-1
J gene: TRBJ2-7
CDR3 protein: ASSAARSYEQY

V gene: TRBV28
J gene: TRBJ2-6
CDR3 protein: ASSFLGAGANVLT

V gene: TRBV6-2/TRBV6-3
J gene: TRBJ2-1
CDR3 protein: ASRGLATGEVNEQF

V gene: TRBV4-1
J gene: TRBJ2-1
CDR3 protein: ASSPLLAGYNEQF

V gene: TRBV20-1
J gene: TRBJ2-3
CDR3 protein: SARLAGRGTDTQY

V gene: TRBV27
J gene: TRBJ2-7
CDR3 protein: ASSSRWHEQY

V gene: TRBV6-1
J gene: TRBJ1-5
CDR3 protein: ASQTTQYQPQH

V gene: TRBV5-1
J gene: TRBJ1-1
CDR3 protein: ASSSGRTGELTAEAF

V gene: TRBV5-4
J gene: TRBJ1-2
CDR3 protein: ASSPGGSRANYGYT

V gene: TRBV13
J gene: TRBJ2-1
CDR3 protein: ATSRTGWEQF

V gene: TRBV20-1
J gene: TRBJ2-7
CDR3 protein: SASRVAGGRGREQY

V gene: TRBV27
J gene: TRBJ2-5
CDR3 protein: ASSLYPGTGPY

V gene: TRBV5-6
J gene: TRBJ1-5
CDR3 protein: ASSSSRNQPQH

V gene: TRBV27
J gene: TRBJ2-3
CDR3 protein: ASSDLDHTQY

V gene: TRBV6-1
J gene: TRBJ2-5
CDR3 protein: ASSGTYQETQY

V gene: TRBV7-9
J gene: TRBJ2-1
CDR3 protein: ASTLPPLAADFNEQF

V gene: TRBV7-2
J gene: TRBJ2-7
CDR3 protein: ASSSQGAGTEQY

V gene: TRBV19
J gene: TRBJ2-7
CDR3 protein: ASSPRGPSHRGPTYEQY

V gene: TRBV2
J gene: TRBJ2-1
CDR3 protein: ASSDLGYNEQF

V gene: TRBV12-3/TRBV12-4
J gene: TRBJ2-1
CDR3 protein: ASSSRTSGSYNEQF

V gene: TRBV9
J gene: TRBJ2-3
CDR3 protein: ASSVSSSGRGTDTQY

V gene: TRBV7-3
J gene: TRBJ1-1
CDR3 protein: ASSFGGTGDTEAF

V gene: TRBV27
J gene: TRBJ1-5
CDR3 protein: ASSAGYGNQPQH

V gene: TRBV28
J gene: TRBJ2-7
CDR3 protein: ASSGADRFFYEQY

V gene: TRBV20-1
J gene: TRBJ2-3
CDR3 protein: SAGSGRATDTQY

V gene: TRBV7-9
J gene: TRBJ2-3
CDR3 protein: ASSSGLADTDTQY

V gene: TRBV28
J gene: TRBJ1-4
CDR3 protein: ASSLSDRGVEKLF

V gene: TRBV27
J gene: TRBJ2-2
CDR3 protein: ASSYGAGELF

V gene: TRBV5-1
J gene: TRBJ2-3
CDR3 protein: ASSLGQSDTDTQY

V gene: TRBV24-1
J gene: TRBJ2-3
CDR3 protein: ATSAVGGSTDTQY

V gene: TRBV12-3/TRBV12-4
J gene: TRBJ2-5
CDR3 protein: ASSSTEIQETQY

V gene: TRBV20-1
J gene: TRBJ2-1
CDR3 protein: SAQRGGPSYNEQF

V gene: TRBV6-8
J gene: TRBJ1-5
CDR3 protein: ARPRGQPEPSNQPQH